This passage covers 10 T cell receptor beta chains from one sample sequenced in a study of metastatic and nonmetastatic thyroid tumors. From the PCR reads, TCRdb re-called clones with MiXCR. The sample lists over 25,000 clones; 15% to 20% were seen once. Thyroid surgery was performed in patients who had received no treatment beforehand. The sequencing input was blood. These receptors were obtained from a female donor with papillary thyroid cancer or a benign thyroid nodule (not recorded which). Some clones in this sample may be carry-over from other donors' samples.

The chain recombines TRBV20-1 with TRBJ2-5; 8 bases match TRBD2. The CDR3 loop spans 15 amino acids. The trim removed 1 base at V and 5 bases at J, leaving 9 bases unmatched. Germline lookup yields CDR1 DFQATT and CDR2 SNEGSKA (reference sequence). The CDR3 loop is CSARGAGGAWETQYF. In DNA, the CDR3 is TGCAGTGCTAGAGGTGCGGGGGGCGCATGGGAGACCCAGTACTTC.

The chain has TRBV4-3 and TRBJ1-4, with 11 bases identical to TRBD1. CDR1 and CDR2 (germline): LGHNA, YSLEER. V was clipped by 4 bases and J by 8 bases; unmatched bases: 3. The CDR3 has 14 amino acids. CDR3 in amino acids: CASSPGQGGEKLFF. CDR3 in DNA: TGCGCCAGCAGCCCGGGACAGGGGGGCGAAAAACTGTTTTTT.

This clone has more than one count but fewer than ten. The V call is TRBV6-1, the J call TRBJ2-7; D might be TRBD2 (5 bases). CDR3 length: 14 residues. V lost 6 bases, J lost 2 bases, and 14 bases lay in between. Germline values: CDR1 MNHNS, CDR2 SASEGT. The CDR3 DNA follows: TGTGCCAGCAGCCCCGGAGGCACTACCTACGAGCAGTACTTC. It yields the protein CASSPGGTTYEQYF.

Comment on this clone: A much larger clone differs by one base, so this may be a read error. Other DNA variants within this sample encode the same CDR3. The CDR3 protein is CSALPLSTDTQYF. Here the CDR3 DNA reads TGCAGTGCATTACCCTTGAGTACAGATACGCAGTATTTT. The J gene is TRBJ2-3, the V gene TRBV20-1, with D hard to call. CDR3 length equals 13 residues. Germline-derived CDR1 and CDR2 are DFQATT and SNEGSKA (reference sequence). Trimming took off 6 bases at V and 3 bases at J, with 13 bases between the two ends.

This chain joins TRBV12-3 or TRBV12-4 and TRBJ2-5, with TRBD2 identical over 15 bases. The trim removed 5 bases at V and 13 bases at J, leaving 8 bases unmatched. The CDR3 has 14 amino acids. DNA for the CDR3: TGTGCCAGCAGTCTGCGGGGACTAGCGGGGGGTCCGTACTTC. The encoded protein is CASSLRGLAGGPYF.

This clone was detected many times. The chain recombines TRBV19 with TRBJ1-5; D is unresolved. This CDR3 contains 15 residues. The germline V gene has CDR1 LNHDA and CDR2 SQIVND (reference sequence). V dropped 4 bases and J dropped 1 base, with 11 bases sitting between them. The CDR3 region has the DNA TGTGCCAGTAGTAATCCGGGGAGGAGCAATCAGCCCCAGCATTTT. This encodes CASSNPGRSNQPQHF.

There are many counts of this clone. This chain uses TRBV29-1 with TRBJ2-4, with 9 bases aligning to TRBD1. The CDR3 consists of 12 residues. Germline CDR1 and CDR2: SQVTM and ANQGSEA. Trimming removed 7 bases from V and 3 bases from J; junction bases left unmatched: 1. CDR3 residues: CSGTGDKNIQYF. The CDR3 DNA reads as TGCAGCGGGACAGGGGACAAAAACATTCAGTACTTC.

The chain combines TRBV6-4 with TRBJ2-2; D is perhaps TRBD2 (5 bases). This CDR3 comprises 15 residues. Trimming took 4 bases from V and 2 from J, leaving 11 bases between them. Germline V lookup: CDR1 MRHNA, CDR2 SNTAGT. CDR3: CASSVEGTNTGELFF. CDR3 sequence (DNA): TGTGCCAGCAGTGTTGAGGGTACCAACACCGGGGAGCTGTTTTTT.

There are many counts of this clone. This chain joins TRBV5-5 and TRBJ1-3; 7 bases are a match to TRBD1. The CDR3 contains 14 residues. Losses at the gene ends were 4 bases for V and 4 bases for J; bases not matched to a gene: 5. From germline, CDR1 is SGHKS and CDR2 YYEKEE (reference sequence). CDR3 sequence: CASSTWTGGNTIYF. The CDR3 nucleotides read TGTGCCAGCAGCACCTGGACAGGAGGAAACACCATATATTTT.

This clone was counted at least ten times. The chain recombines TRBV10-3 with TRBJ2-3; 10 bases align to TRBD2. This CDR3 has 14 amino acids. V lost 6 bases to trimming and J lost 2 bases; unmatched junction nucleotides: 2. The germline V gene encodes CDR1 ENHRY and CDR2 SYGVKD. The CDR3 DNA is TGTGCCATCAGAGGACTAGCGGCCACAGATACGCAGTATTTT. This codes for CAIRGLAATDTQYF.